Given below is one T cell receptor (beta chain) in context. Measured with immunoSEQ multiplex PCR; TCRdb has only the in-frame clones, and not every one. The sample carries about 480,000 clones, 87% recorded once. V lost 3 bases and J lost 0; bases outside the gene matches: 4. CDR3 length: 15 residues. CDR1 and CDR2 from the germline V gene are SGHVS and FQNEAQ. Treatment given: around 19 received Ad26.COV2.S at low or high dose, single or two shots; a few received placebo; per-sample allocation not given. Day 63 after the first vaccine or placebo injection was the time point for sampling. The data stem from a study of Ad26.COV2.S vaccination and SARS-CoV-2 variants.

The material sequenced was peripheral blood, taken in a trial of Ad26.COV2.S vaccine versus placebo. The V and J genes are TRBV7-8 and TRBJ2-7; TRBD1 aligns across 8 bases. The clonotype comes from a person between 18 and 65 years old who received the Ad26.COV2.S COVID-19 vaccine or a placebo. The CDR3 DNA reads TGTGCCAGCAGCTTTAGACAGGGGCCCTCCTACGAGCAGTACTTC. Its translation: CASSFRQGPSYEQYF.